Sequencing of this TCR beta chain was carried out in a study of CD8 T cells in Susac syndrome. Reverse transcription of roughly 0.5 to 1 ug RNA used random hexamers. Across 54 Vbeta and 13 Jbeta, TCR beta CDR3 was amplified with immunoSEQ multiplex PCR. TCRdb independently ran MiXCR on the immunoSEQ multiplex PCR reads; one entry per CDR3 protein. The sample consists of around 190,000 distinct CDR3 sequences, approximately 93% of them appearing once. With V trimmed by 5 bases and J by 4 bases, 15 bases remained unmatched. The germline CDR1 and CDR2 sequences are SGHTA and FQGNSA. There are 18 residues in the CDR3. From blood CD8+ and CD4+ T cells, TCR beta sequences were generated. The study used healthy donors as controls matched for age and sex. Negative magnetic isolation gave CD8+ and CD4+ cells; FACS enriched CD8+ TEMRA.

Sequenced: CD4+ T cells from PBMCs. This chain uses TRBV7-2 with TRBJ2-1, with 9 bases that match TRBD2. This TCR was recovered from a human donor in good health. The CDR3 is CASSMAGGGSGGYNEQFF. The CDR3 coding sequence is TGTGCCAGCAGCATGGCAGGGGGGGGTAGCGGGGGATACAATGAGCAGTTCTTC. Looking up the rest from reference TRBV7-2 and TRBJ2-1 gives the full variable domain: GAGVSQSPSNKVTEKGKDVELRCDPISGHTALYWYRQSLGQGLEFLIYFQGNSAPDKSGLPSDRFSAERTGGSVSTLTIQRTQQEDSAVYLCASSMAGGGSGGYNEQFFGPGTRLTVL.